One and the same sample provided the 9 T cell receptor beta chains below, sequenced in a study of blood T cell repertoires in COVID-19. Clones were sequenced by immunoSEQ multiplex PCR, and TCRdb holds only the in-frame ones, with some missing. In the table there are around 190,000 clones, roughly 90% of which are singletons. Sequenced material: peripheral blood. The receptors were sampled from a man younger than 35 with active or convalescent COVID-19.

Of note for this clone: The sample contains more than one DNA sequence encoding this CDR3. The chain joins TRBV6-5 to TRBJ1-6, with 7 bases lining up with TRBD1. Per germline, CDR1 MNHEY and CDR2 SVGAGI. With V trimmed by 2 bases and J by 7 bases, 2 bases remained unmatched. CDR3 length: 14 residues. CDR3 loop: CASSYRGGNSPLHF. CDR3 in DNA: TGTGCCAGCAGTTACAGAGGGGGCAATTCACCCCTCCACTTT.

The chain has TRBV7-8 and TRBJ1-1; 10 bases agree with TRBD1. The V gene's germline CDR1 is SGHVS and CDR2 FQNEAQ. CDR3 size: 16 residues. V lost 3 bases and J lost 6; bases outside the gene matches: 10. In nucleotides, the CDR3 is TGTGCCAGCAGCTTCCGATCCGGGACAGGGGTTTCTGAAGCTTTCTTT. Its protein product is CASSFRSGTGVSEAFF. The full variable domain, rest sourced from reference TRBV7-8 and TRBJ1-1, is GAGVSQSPRYKVAKRGQDVALRCDPISGHVSLFWYQQALGQGPEFLTYFQNEAQLDKSGLPSDRFFAERPEGSVSTLKIQRTQQEDSAVYLCASSFRSGTGVSEAFFGQGTRLTVV.

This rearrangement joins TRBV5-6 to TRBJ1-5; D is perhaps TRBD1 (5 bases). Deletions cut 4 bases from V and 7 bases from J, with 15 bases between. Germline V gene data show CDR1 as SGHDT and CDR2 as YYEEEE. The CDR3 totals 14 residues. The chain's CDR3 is CASSPWGVQQPQHF. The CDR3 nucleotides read TGTGCCAGCAGCCCTTGGGGGGTTCAGCAGCCCCAGCATTTT.

This chain's CDR3 is CASRRTSGSPKNEQFF. DNA of the CDR3: TGTGCCAGCAGACGCACTAGCGGGAGTCCCAAGAATGAGCAGTTCTTC. This chain joins TRBV7-2 and TRBJ2-1; 11 nucleotides align to TRBD2. Germline V gene data show CDR1 as SGHTA and CDR2 as FQGNSA. V trimming: 6 bases; J trimming: 7 bases; junction bases outside the gene matches: 11. The CDR3 sequence is 16 residues long.

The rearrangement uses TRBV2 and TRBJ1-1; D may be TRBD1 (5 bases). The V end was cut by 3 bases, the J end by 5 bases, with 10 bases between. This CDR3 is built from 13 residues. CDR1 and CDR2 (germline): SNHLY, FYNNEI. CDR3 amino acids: CASSEQGRTEAFF. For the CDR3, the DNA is TGTGCCAGCAGTGAGCAGGGCCGGACTGAAGCTTTCTTT. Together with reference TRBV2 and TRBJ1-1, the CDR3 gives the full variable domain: EPEVTQTPSHQVTQMGQEVILRCVPISNHLYFYWYRQILGQKVEFLVSFYNNEISEKSEIFDDQFSVERPDGSNFTLKIRSTKLEDSAMYFCASSEQGRTEAFFGQGTRLTVV.

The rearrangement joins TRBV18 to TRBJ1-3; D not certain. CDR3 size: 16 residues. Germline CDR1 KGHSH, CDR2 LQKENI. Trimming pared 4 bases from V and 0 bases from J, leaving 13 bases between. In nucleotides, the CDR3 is TGTGCCAGCTCACTTAATCCGGGGAGCTCTGGAAACACCATATATTTT. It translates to CASSLNPGSSGNTIYF. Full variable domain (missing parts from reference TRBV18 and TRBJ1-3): NAGVMQNPRHLVRRRGQEARLRCSPMKGHSHVYWYRQLPEEGLKFMVYLQKENIIDESGMPKERFSAEFPKEGPSILRIQQVVRGDSAAYFCASSLNPGSSGNTIYFGEGSWLTVV.

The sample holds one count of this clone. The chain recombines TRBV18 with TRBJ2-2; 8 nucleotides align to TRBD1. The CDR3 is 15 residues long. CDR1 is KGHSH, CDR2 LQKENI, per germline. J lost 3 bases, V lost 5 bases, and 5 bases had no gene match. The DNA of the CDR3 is TGTGCCAGCTCATCGGACAGGGAGCACACCGGGGAGCTGTTTTTT. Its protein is CASSSDREHTGELFF.

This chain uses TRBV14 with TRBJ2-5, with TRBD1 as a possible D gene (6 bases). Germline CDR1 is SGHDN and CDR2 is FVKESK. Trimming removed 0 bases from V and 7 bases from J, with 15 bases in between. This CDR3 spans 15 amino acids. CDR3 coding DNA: TGTGCCAGCAGCCAAGATTGGGGCAGAGGGGGGACCCAGTACTTC. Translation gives CASSQDWGRGGTQYF.

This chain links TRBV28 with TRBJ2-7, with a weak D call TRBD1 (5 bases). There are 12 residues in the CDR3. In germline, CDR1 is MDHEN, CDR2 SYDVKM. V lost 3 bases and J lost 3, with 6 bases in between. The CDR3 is CASSFQGYEQYF. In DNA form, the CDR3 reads TGTGCCAGCAGTTTCCAGGGCTACGAGCAGTACTTC.